This TCR beta chain was sequenced in a study of T cells in Graves' hyperthyroidism and ophthalmopathy. Findings and caveats of the study: Within blood appeared most thyroid clonotypes that had expanded above 0.001.

Orbital computed tomography, thyroid ultrasound, serum thyroxine and TRAb, and clinical symptoms together informed the diagnoses. Losses at the gene ends were 10 bases for V and 0 bases for J; bases not matched to a gene: 15. Germline assignment: CDR1 LNHDA and CDR2 SQIVND (reference sequence). This CDR3 has 17 amino acids. RNA transcripts provided the source from which TCR beta CDR3 regions were amplified. First-round RT-PCR with HTBI primers amplified the TCR CDR3 region. TCRdb itself ran the multiplex PCR reads through MiXCR, one entry per CDR3 protein. The table has roughly 100,000 distinct CDR3 sequences, around 40% seen once. Many counts were recorded for this clonotype. Its antigen is currently unknown.

This chain joins TRBV19 and TRBJ1-5, with 7 bases identical to TRBD1. The TCR was taken from a woman in her thirties with Graves' hyperthyroidism. The sample consisted of peripheral blood or thyroid tissue (not recorded which). CDR3 bases: TGTGCCACCTCCAGGACCGAGGGGGCAACTAGCAATCAGCCCCAGCATTTT. This sequence encodes CATSRTEGATSNQPQHF.